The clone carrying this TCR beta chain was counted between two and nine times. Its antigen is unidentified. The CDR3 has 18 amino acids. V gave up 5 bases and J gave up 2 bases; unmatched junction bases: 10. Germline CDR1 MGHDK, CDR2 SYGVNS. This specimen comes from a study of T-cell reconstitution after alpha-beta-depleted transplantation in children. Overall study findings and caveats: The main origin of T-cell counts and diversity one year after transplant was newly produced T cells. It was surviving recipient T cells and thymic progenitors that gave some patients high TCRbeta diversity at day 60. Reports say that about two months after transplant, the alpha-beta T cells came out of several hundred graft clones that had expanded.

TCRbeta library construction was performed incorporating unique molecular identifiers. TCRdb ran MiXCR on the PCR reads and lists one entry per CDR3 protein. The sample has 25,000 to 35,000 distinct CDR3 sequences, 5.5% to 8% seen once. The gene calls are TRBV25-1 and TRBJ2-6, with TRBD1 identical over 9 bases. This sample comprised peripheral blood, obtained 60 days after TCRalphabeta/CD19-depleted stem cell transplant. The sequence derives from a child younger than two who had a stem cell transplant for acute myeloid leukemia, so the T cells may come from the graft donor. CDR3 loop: CASSYDRGSRAGANVLTF. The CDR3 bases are TGTGCCAGCAGTTACGACAGGGGGTCCCGGGCTGGGGCCAACGTCCTGACTTTC.